This T cell receptor beta chain was recovered during a study of cytomegalovirus exposure and HLA in healthy donors. With regard to this clone: Antigen unknown.

Germline V gives CDR1 MNHEY, CDR2 SVGAGI. The V and J ends lost 6 bases and 6 bases, in that order; junction bases with no gene match: 5. The CDR3 loop spans 13 amino acids. PCR involved 60 Vbeta and 13 Jbeta primers. Method: immunoSEQ multiplex PCR; TCRdb's copy keeps in-frame clones and lacks some. The sample yields about 190,000 clones, more than 70% seen once. Study results and caveats: A link between a missense DCLRE1C variant and TCR beta V- and J-gene trimming emerged from a later analysis. In a later analysis, CMV-associated beta chains were mostly HLA-associated, it appeared.

The sequence came from a boy aged 5 to 17 in good health and CMV-seronegative. The sample taken for sequencing was PBMCs. The rearrangement links TRBV6-5 to TRBJ1-5; 7 nucleotides match TRBD1. This CDR3 reads CASRRQGGQPQHF. CDR3 sequence (DNA): TGTGCCAGCAGACGACAGGGAGGTCAGCCCCAGCATTTT.